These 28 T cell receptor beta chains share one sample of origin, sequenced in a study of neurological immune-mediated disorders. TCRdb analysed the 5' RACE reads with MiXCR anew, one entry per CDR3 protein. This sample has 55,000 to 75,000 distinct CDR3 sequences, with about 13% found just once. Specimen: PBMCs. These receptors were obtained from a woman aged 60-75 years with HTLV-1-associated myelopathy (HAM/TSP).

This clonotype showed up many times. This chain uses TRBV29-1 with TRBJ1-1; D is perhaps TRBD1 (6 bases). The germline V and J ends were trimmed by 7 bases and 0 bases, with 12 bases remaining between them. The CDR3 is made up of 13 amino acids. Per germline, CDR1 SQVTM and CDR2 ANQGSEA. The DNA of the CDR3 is TGCAGCGCGACAGGCCTACTGAACACTGAAGCTTTCTTT. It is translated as CSATGLLNTEAFF.

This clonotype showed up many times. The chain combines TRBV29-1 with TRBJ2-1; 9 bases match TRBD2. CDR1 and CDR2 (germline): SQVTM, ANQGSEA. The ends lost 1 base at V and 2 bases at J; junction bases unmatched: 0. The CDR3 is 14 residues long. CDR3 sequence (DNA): TGCAGCGTTGAAGCTAGCGGGACCTACAATGAGCAGTTCTTC. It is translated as CSVEASGTYNEQFF.

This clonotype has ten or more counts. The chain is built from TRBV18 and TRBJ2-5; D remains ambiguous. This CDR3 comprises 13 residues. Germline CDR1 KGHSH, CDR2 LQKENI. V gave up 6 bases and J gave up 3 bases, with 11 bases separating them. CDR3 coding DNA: TGTGCCAGCTCTTCGGTCCGAGAAGAGACCCAGTACTTC. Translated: CASSSVREETQYF.

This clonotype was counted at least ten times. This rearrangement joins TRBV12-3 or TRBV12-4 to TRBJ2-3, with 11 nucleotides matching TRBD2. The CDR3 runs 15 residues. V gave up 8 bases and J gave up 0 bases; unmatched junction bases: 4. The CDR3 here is CASSRTSGSTDTQYF. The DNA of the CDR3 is TGTGCCAGCTCTCGGACTAGCGGGAGCACAGATACGCAGTATTTT.

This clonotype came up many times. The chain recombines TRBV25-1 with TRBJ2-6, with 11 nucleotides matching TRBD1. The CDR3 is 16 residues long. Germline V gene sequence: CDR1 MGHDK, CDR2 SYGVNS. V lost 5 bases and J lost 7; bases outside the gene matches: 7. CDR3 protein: CASSKGQGVGANVLTF. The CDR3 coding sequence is TGTGCCAGCAGTAAGGGACAGGGGGTAGGTGCCAACGTCCTGACTTTC.

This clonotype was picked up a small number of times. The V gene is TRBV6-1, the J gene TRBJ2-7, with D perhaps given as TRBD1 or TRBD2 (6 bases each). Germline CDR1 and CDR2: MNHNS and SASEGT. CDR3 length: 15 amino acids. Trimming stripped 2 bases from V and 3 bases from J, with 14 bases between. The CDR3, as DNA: TGTGCCAGCAGTGAAAGGGGGGACACTGTCTACGAGCAGTACTTC. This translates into CASSERGDTVYEQYF.

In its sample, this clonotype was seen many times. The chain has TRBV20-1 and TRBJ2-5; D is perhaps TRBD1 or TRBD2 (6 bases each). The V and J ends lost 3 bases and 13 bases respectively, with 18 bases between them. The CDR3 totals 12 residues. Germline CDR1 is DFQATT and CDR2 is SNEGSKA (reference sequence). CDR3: CSASRDKGGLYF. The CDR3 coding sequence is TGCAGTGCTAGCCGGGACAAAGGAGGGCTGTACTTC.

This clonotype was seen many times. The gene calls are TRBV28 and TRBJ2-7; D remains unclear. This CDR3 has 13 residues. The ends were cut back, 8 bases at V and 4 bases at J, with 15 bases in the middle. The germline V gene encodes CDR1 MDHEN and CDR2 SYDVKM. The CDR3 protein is CASYTKWGYEQYF. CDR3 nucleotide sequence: TGTGCCAGCTATACCAAATGGGGATACGAGCAGTACTTC.

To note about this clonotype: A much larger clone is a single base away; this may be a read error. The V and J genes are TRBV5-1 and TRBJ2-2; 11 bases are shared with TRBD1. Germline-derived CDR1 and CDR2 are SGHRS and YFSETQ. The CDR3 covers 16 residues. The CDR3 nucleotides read TGCGCCAACAGCTTTACCGGGACAGGGGGCACCGGGGAGCTGTTTTTT. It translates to CANSFTGTGGTGELFF. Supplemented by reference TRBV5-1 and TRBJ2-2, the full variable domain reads KAGVTQTPRYLIKTRGQQVTLSCSPISGHRSVSWYQQTPGQGLQFLFEYFSETQRNKGNFPGRFSGRQFSNSRSEMNVSTLELGDSALYLCANSFTGTGGTGELFFGEGSRLTVL.

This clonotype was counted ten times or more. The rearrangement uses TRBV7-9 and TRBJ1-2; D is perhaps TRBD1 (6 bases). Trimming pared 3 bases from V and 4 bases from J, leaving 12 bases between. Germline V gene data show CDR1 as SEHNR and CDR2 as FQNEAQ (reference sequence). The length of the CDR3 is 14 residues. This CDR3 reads CASSFQGKVYGYTF. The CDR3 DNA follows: TGTGCCAGCAGCTTCCAGGGGAAAGTCTATGGCTACACCTTC.

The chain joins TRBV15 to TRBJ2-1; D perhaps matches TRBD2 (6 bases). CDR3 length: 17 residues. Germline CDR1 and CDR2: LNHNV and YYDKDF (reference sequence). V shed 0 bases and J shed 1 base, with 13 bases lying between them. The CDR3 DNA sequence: TGTGCCACCAGCAGAGATACGGGGGTAGGATCCTACAATGAGCAGTTCTTC. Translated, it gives CATSRDTGVGSYNEQFF.

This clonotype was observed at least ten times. CDR3 sequence (DNA): TGTGCCATCAGTGGGTACGCCTTAGGAGAGACCCAGTACTTC. Amino acid sequence: CAISGYALGETQYF. V gene TRBV10-3 combines with J gene TRBJ2-5, with D hard to call. Germline V lookup: CDR1 ENHRY, CDR2 SYGVKD. CDR3 size: 14 residues. Trimming took 4 bases from V and 4 from J, leaving 13 bases between them.

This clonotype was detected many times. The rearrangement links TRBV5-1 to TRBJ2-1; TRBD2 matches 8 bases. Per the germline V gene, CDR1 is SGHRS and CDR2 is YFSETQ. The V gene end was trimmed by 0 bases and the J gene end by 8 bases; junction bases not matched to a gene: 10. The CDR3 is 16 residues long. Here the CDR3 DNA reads TGCGCCAGCAGCTTGGTTGGGACTAGTGCGGCCGATGAGCAGTTCTTC. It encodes CASSLVGTSAADEQFF.

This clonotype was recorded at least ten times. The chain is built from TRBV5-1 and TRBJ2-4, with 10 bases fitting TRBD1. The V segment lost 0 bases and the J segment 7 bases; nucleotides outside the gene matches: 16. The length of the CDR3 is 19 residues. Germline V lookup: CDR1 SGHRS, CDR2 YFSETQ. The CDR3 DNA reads TGCGCCAGCAGCTTGGTCCCCCCAGATGCCGGGACAGGGGAGAACATTCAGTACTTC. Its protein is CASSLVPPDAGTGENIQYF.

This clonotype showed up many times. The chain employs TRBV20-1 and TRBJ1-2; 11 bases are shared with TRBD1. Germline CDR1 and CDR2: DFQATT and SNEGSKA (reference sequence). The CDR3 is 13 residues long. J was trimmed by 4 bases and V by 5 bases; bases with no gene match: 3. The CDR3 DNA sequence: TGCAGTGCTCCGGGACAGGGGGGCTATGGCTACACCTTC. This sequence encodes CSAPGQGGYGYTF.

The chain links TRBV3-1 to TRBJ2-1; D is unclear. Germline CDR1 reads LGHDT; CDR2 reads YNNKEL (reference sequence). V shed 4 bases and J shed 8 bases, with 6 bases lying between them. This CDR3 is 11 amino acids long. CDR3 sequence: CASSRRDEQFF. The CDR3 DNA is TGTGCCAGCAGCCGAAGGGATGAGCAGTTCTTC.

CDR3 region: CASSSTPTTYNEQFF. The CDR3 DNA sequence: TGCGCCAGCAGTTCGACCCCAACCACCTACAATGAGCAGTTCTTC. J is TRBJ2-1 and V is TRBV5-1, with D unclear. The CDR3 spans 15 residues. Trimming left V 5 bases short and J 2 bases short, with 14 bases between. Per the germline V gene, CDR1 is SGHRS and CDR2 is YFSETQ. The entire variable domain, with the rest obtained from reference TRBV5-1 and TRBJ2-1, is as follows: KAGVTQTPRYLIKTRGQQVTLSCSPISGHRSVSWYQQTPGQGLQFLFEYFSETQRNKGNFPGRFSGRQFSNSRSEMNVSTLELGDSALYLCASSSTPTTYNEQFFGPGTRLTVL.

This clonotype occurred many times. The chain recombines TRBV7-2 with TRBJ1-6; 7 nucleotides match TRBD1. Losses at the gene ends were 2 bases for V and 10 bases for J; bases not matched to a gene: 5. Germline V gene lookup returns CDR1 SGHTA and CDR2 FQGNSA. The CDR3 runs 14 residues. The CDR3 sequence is CASSLNRGRSPLHF. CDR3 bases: TGTGCCAGCAGCTTAAACAGGGGACGGTCACCCCTCCACTTT. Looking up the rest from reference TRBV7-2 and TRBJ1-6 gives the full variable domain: GAGVSQSPSNKVTEKGKDVELRCDPISGHTALYWYRQSLGQGLEFLIYFQGNSAPDKSGLPSDRFSAERTGGSVSTLTIQRTQQEDSAVYLCASSLNRGRSPLHFGNGTRLTVT.

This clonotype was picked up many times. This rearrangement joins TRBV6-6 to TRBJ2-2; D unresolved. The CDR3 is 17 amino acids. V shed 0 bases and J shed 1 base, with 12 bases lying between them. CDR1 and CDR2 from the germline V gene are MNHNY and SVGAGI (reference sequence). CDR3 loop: CASSYSSSRRNTGELFF. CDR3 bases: TGTGCCAGCAGTTACTCCTCCAGCAGAAGGAACACCGGGGAGCTGTTTTTT.

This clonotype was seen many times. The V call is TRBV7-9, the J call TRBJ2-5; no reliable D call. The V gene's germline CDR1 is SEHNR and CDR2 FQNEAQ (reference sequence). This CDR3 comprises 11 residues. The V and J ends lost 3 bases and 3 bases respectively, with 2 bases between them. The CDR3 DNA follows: TGTGCCAGCAGCTTCAAAGAGACCCAGTACTTC. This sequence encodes CASSFKETQYF. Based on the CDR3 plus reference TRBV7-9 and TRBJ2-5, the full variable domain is DTGVSQNPRHKITKRGQNVTFRCDPISEHNRLYWYRQTLGQGPEFLTYFQNEAQLEKSRLLSDRFSAERPKGSFSTLEIQRTEQGDSAMYLCASSFKETQYFGPGTRLLVL.

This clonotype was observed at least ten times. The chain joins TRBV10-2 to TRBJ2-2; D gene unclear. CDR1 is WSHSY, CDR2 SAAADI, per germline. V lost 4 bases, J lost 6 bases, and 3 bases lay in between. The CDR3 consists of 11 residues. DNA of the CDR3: TGCGCCAGCAGTGGGGCCGGGGAGCTGTTTTTT. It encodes CASSGAGELFF.

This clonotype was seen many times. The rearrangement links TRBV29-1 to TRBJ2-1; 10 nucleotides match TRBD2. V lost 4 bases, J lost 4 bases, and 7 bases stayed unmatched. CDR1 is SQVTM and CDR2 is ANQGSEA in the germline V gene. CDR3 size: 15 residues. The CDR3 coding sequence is TGCAGCGTTGGGTTAGCGGGAGGTCCTTACAATGAGCAGTTCTTC. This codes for CSVGLAGGPYNEQFF.

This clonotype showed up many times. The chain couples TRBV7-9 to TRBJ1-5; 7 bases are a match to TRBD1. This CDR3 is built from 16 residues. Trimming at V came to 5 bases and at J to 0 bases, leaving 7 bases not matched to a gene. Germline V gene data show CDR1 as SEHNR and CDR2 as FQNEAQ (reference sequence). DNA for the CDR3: TGTGCCAGCAGCCCACCAGGGACAGTTAGCAATCAGCCCCAGCATTTT. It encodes CASSPPGTVSNQPQHF.

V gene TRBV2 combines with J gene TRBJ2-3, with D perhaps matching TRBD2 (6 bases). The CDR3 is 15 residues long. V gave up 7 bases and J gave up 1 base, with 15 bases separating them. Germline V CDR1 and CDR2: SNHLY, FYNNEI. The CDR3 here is CASTISAGRTDTQYF. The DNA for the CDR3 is TGTGCCAGCACTATCTCTGCGGGGCGCACAGATACGCAGTATTTT.

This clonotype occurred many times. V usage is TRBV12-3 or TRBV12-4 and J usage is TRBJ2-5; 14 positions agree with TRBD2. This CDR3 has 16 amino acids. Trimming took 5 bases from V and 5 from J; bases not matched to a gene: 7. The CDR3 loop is CASSRLAGGPGETQYF. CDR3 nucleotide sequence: TGTGCCAGCAGTCGACTAGCGGGAGGGCCGGGGGAGACCCAGTACTTC.

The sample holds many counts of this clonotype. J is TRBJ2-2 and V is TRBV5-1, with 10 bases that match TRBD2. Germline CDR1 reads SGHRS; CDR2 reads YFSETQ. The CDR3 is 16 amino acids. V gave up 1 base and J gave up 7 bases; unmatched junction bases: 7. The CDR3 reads CASSLLILAGDGELFF. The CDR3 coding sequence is TGCGCCAGCAGCTTGTTGATTCTAGCGGGAGACGGGGAGCTGTTTTTT.

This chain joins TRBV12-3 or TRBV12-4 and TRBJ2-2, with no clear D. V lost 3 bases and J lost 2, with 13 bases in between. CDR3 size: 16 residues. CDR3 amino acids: CASSFLSWANTGELFF. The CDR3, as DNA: TGTGCCAGCAGTTTTTTAAGCTGGGCCAACACCGGGGAGCTGTTTTTT.

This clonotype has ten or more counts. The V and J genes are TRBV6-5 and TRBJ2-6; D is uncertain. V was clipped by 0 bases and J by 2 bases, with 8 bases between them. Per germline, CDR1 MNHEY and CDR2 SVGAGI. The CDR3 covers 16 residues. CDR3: CASSYSMSTGANVLTF. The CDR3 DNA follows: TGTGCCAGCAGTTACTCGATGAGTACTGGGGCCAACGTCCTGACTTTC.